A selection of T cell receptor beta chains follows, all from one sample in a study of T-cell reconstitution after alpha-beta-depleted transplantation in children. TCRdb reprocessed the PCR reads via MiXCR and lists one record per CDR3 protein. This table has about 640,000 distinct CDR3 sequences, approximately 15% appearing once. The sequencing used PBMCs from the stem cell graft donor, collected from the stem cell graft. The receptors derive from a human donor who donated a stem cell graft to a child with acute myeloid leukemia. The CDR3 runs from the conserved cysteine through the conserved F or W. Each record gives: CDR3 DNA, CDR3 protein, clone size, J gene, V gene, D gene. The D gene is left open where the match is weak. The size entry is marked missing in some rows and otherwise reads once, few, many or a size class.

CDR3nt: TGCAGCGTTGAGGACGGCTTTGTAACAGATACGCAGTATTTT
CDR3aa: CSVEDGFVTDTQYF
abundance: many
j_gene: TRBJ2-3
v_gene: TRBV29-1
d_gene: .

CDR3nt: TGCGCCAGCAGCTTGGGGGACAGTGGTTCTGGAAACACCATATATTTT
CDR3aa: CASSLGDSGSGNTIYF
abundance: .
j_gene: TRBJ1-3
v_gene: TRBV5-1
d_gene: TRBD1

CDR3nt: TGTGCCAGCAGTGAGACAGGGCCTGGGGCTTTCTTT
CDR3aa: CASSETGPGAFF
abundance: few
j_gene: TRBJ1-1
v_gene: TRBV27
d_gene: TRBD1

CDR3nt: TGTGCCAGCAGTTCCCTGAGGGGACTAGCGGGGGAGGGCGAGCAGTTCTTC
CDR3aa: CASSSLRGLAGEGEQFF
abundance: many
j_gene: TRBJ2-1
v_gene: TRBV27
d_gene: TRBD2

CDR3nt: TGTGCCAGCAGCGCCCGACTCCTAGCTAGCACAGATACGCAGTATTTT
CDR3aa: CASSARLLASTDTQYF
abundance: .
j_gene: TRBJ2-3
v_gene: TRBV7-2
d_gene: .

CDR3nt: TGTGCCACCAGTGATGGAGGCGATGAGCAGTTCTTC
CDR3aa: CATSDGGDEQFF
abundance: .
j_gene: TRBJ2-1
v_gene: TRBV24-1
d_gene: .

CDR3nt: TGTGCCAGTACCAAGGAGGGGAGAGGCTACACCTTC
CDR3aa: CASTKEGRGYTF
abundance: .
j_gene: TRBJ1-2
v_gene: TRBV19
d_gene: .

CDR3nt: TGTGCCAGCATTTTCAGGGGGCGGGGTGGCTACACCTTC
CDR3aa: CASIFRGRGGYTF
abundance: few
j_gene: TRBJ1-2
v_gene: TRBV12-3/TRBV12-4
d_gene: TRBD1

CDR3nt: TGTGCCAGCACCCGGACCCCGGGACAGGTCCCCGGCTACACCTTC
CDR3aa: CASTRTPGQVPGYTF
abundance: few
j_gene: TRBJ1-2
v_gene: TRBV6-1
d_gene: TRBD1

CDR3nt: TGCAGCGGTGGACGACTAGCGGGTCCAGAGACCCAGTACTTC
CDR3aa: CSGGRLAGPETQYF
abundance: many
j_gene: TRBJ2-5
v_gene: TRBV29-1
d_gene: TRBD2

CDR3nt: TGTGCCAGCAGTTACGGGACGACTAGTCCCATGGGAGAGACCCAGTACTTC
CDR3aa: CASSYGTTSPMGETQYF
abundance: .
j_gene: TRBJ2-5
v_gene: TRBV6-5
d_gene: .

CDR3nt: TGTGCCAGCAGTTTGGCCAGGGGGCCACAAGAGACCCAGTACTTC
CDR3aa: CASSLARGPQETQYF
abundance: many
j_gene: TRBJ2-5
v_gene: TRBV12-3/TRBV12-4
d_gene: TRBD1

CDR3nt: TGTGCCACCAGCAGAGGGGTTGGGGGCAATCAGCCCCAGCATTTT
CDR3aa: CATSRGVGGNQPQHF
abundance: many
j_gene: TRBJ1-5
v_gene: TRBV15
d_gene: .

CDR3nt: TGTGCCACCAGCATGCGCTGGGGCGGGAACTATGGCTACACCTTC
CDR3aa: CATSMRWGGNYGYTF
abundance: few
j_gene: TRBJ1-2
v_gene: TRBV15
d_gene: .

CDR3nt: TGTGCCAGCAGCTGGGGCACAGATACGCAGTATTTT
CDR3aa: CASSWGTDTQYF
abundance: many
j_gene: TRBJ2-3
v_gene: TRBV5-6
d_gene: .

CDR3nt: TGCGCCAGCAGCTTACAGGCCGGTGGTACAGATACGCAGTATTTT
CDR3aa: CASSLQAGGTDTQYF
abundance: .
j_gene: TRBJ2-3
v_gene: TRBV5-1
d_gene: .

CDR3nt: TGTGCCAGCAGCTTAGCGGGGAGTGAGGGGACCCAGTACTTC
CDR3aa: CASSLAGSEGTQYF
abundance: .
j_gene: TRBJ2-5
v_gene: TRBV11-3
d_gene: .

CDR3nt: TGTGCCAGTAGTATCTTGGGACAGGGACCTCATGGCTACACCTTC
CDR3aa: CASSILGQGPHGYTF
abundance: .
j_gene: TRBJ1-2
v_gene: TRBV19
d_gene: TRBD1

CDR3nt: TGCAGCGTTGAGAGAGGCAGAAACGCTAACTATGGCTACACCTTC
CDR3aa: CSVERGRNANYGYTF
abundance: many
j_gene: TRBJ1-2
v_gene: TRBV29-1
d_gene: .

CDR3nt: TGCACCAGCACCTGGGACCTCAACTATGGCTACACCTTC
CDR3aa: CTSTWDLNYGYTF
abundance: .
j_gene: TRBJ1-2
v_gene: TRBV5-1
d_gene: .